These 18 T cell receptor beta chains were all obtained from the same sample, sequenced in a study of T-cell reconstitution after alpha-beta-depleted transplantation in children (dated by TCRdb to 2016 to 2018). What this sample's treatment or condition label stands for: allogeneic hematopoietic cell transplantation with graft depleted of TCRalphabeta T cells and CD19 B cells. The library was made by PCR. TCRdb records Illumina HiSeq 2500 as the sequencer. To normalize quantification of the TCRbeta repertoire, the TCR libraries were built with molecular barcoding that relied on unique molecular identifiers. TCRdb redid the processing of the public reads, applying fastp at Q25 and MiXCR, and retained in-frame beta chains. One record per CDR3 amino acid sequence lists the most common genes and DNA. Here the sample has fewer than 700,000 distinct CDR3 sequences; over 10% occur a single time. The ten top clones hold roughly 2.3% of the sample.

Sample: PBMCs, mostly from graft donor cells, taken 360 days after TCRalphabeta/CD19-depleted stem cell transplant. Receptor source: a male patient younger than 18 who had a stem cell transplant for acute myeloid leukemia, so the T cells may come from the graft donor.

This clonotype has a handful of counts. CDR3 amino acids: CASSLGGWGQGAETQYF. The CDR3 DNA sequence: TGTGCCAGCAGTCTCGGGGGTTGGGGACAGGGGGCCGAGACCCAGTACTTC. V usage is TRBV12-3 or TRBV12-4 and J usage is TRBJ2-5; the match to TRBD1 covers 12 bases. Germline trimming cut 5 bases from V and 5 bases from J; bases unmatched to any gene: 12. The CDR3 loop spans 17 amino acids.

This clonotype has a handful of counts. The chain employs TRBV28 and TRBJ2-7, with 7 bases lining up with TRBD2. V lost 5 bases and J lost 6; bases outside the gene matches: 10. Germline values: CDR1 MDHEN, CDR2 SYDVKM. The CDR3 runs 14 residues. The DNA for the CDR3 is TGTGCCAGCAGTCCGCGACTAGCTGGGTCCGAGCAGTACTTC. It encodes CASSPRLAGSEQYF.

The chain employs TRBV18 and TRBJ2-1, with a tentative D call TRBD1 (6 bases). V was clipped by 3 bases and J by 0 bases, with 9 bases between them. Germline V gene data show CDR1 as KGHSH and CDR2 as LQKENI. The CDR3 covers 15 residues. In DNA, the CDR3 is TGTGCCAGCTCACCGATGACAGGCTCCTACAATGAGCAGTTCTTC. Translated, it gives CASSPMTGSYNEQFF. The complete variable domain, with remaining parts taken from reference TRBV18 and TRBJ2-1, reads NAGVMQNPRHLVRRRGQEARLRCSPMKGHSHVYWYRQLPEEGLKFMVYLQKENIIDESGMPKERFSAEFPKEGPSILRIQQVVRGDSAAYFCASSPMTGSYNEQFFGPGTRLTVL.

The chain has TRBV7-2 and TRBJ2-4, with 12 bases aligning to TRBD2. V dropped 3 bases and J dropped 6; count of bases not matched to a gene: 9. Germline-derived CDR1 and CDR2 are SGHTA and FQGNSA. This CDR3 has 17 residues. CDR3 in amino acids: CASSFRPGLAGLNIQYF. CDR3 DNA sequence: TGTGCCAGCAGCTTCCGTCCGGGACTAGCGGGTCTAAACATTCAGTACTTC.

This sequence joins TRBV29-1 and TRBJ2-7; D call uncertain. The CDR3 is 12 residues long. The germline CDR1 and CDR2 sequences are SQVTM and ANQGSEA. V lost 6 bases and J lost 5, with 14 bases in between. CDR3 in amino acids: CSVIPLPDEQYF. The CDR3 coding sequence is TGCAGCGTCATCCCCCTCCCGGACGAGCAGTACTTC.

This clonotype was found a few times. The rearrangement links TRBV12-3 or TRBV12-4 to TRBJ2-1, with TRBD2 matching 14 bases. This CDR3 is 17 amino acids long. The V and J ends lost 4 bases and 10 bases, in that order; junction bases with no gene match: 12. The CDR3 sequence is CASSSFTGLAGVWEQFF. In DNA form, the CDR3 reads TGTGCCAGCAGTTCATTTACGGGACTAGCGGGAGTGTGGGAGCAGTTCTTC.

CDR3: CASSPYTLAANTGELFF. Written as DNA, the CDR3 is TGTGCCAGTAGCCCCTACACACTAGCGGCGAACACCGGGGAGCTGTTTTTT. The genes are TRBV19 and TRBJ2-2, with 8 bases lining up with TRBD2. The CDR3 has 17 residues. Germline lookup yields CDR1 LNHDA and CDR2 SQIVND (reference sequence). Trimming at V came to 6 bases and at J to 0 bases, leaving 9 bases not matched to a gene.

This clonotype was seen more than once but under ten times. The chain has TRBV28 and TRBJ1-3; 9 positions match TRBD1. V lost 7 bases, J lost 3 bases, and 7 bases stayed unmatched. Germline-derived CDR1 and CDR2 are MDHEN and SYDVKM. There are 15 residues in the CDR3. The CDR3 is CASKNRGLGGNTIYF. In DNA form, the CDR3 reads TGTGCCAGCAAAAACAGGGGGCTTGGTGGAAACACCATATATTTT.

Only a few counts were recorded for this clonotype. The rearrangement joins TRBV5-5 to TRBJ2-5; D may be TRBD2 (7 bases). Germline values: CDR1 SGHKS, CDR2 YYEKEE (reference sequence). This CDR3 contains 14 residues. V was clipped by 4 bases and J by 0 bases, with 10 bases between them. CDR3 amino acids: CASSRGDNQETQYF. The CDR3 DNA is TGTGCCAGCAGCCGGGGGGACAACCAAGAGACCCAGTACTTC.

This clonotype was picked up a small number of times. V gene TRBV24-1 combines with J gene TRBJ2-6, with a weak D call TRBD2 (6 bases). The CDR3 sequence is 19 residues long. Germline CDR1 KGHDR, CDR2 SFDVKD. V was shortened by 4 bases and J by 0 bases, with 18 bases between the two germline ends. CDR3 DNA sequence: TGTGCCACCAGTGACCCCCGGAGGGGAGGATTCTCTGGGGCCAACGTCCTGACTTTC. Translated: CATSDPRRGGFSGANVLTF.

This rearrangement joins TRBV19 to TRBJ2-1; the match to TRBD1 covers 8 bases. With V trimmed by 4 bases and J by 3 bases, 5 bases remained unmatched. The length of the CDR3 is 15 residues. The germline gives CDR1 LNHDA, CDR2 SQIVND (reference sequence). The CDR3 sequence: CASSTKTGVYNEQFF. In DNA form, the CDR3 reads TGTGCCAGTAGTACTAAGACAGGGGTCTACAATGAGCAGTTCTTC.

The V call is TRBV28, the J call TRBJ1-5, with D perhaps matching TRBD1 (6 bases). Trimming left V 7 bases short and J 2 bases short, with 15 bases between. Germline V gene data show CDR1 as MDHEN and CDR2 as SYDVKM. The CDR3 covers 15 residues. The CDR3 bases are TGTGCCAGCAACCGACAGGCATGGGGCAATCAGCCCCAGCATTTT. This gives the protein CASNRQAWGNQPQHF.

The chain is built from TRBV2 and TRBJ2-3; D possibly matches TRBD1 or TRBD2 (5 bases each). The V end lost 11 bases, the J end lost 2 bases, and 11 bases lay between the germline ends. Germline assignment: CDR1 SNHLY and CDR2 FYNNEI. CDR3 length equals 12 residues. Written as DNA, the CDR3 is TGTGCCGCCGGGGCGGTCACAGATACGCAGTATTTT. Translating it yields CAAGAVTDTQYF. Together with reference TRBV2 and TRBJ2-3, the CDR3 gives the full variable domain: EPEVTQTPSHQVTQMGQEVILRCVPISNHLYFYWYRQILGQKVEFLVSFYNNEISEKSEIFDDQFSVERPDGSNFTLKIRSTKLEDSAMYFCAAGAVTDTQYFGPGTRLTVL.

This clonotype was recorded many times. The rearrangement uses TRBV29-1 and TRBJ1-5, with TRBD1 identical over 7 bases. From germline, CDR1 is SQVTM and CDR2 ANQGSEA. The V segment lost 6 bases and the J segment 2 bases; nucleotides outside the gene matches: 4. CDR3 length: 13 amino acids. CDR3 loop: CSVVTGGNQPQHF. The CDR3 DNA reads TGCAGCGTAGTTACAGGGGGCAATCAGCCCCAGCATTTT.

This clonotype has a count of ten or more. The J gene is TRBJ2-1, the V gene TRBV12-3 or TRBV12-4; perhaps TRBD2 as D (6 bases). V was clipped by 2 bases and J by 5 bases, with 13 bases between them. CDR3 length: 15 residues. In nucleotides, the CDR3 is TGTGCCAGCAGTTTAATACTAGCAGACCACAATGAGCAGTTCTTC. It yields the protein CASSLILADHNEQFF.

The V call is TRBV7-9, the J call TRBJ2-1; 14 bases map to TRBD2. The V and J ends lost 7 bases and 8 bases, in that order; junction bases with no gene match: 7. The germline V gene has CDR1 SEHNR and CDR2 FQNEAQ (reference sequence). The CDR3 extends over 15 amino acids. CDR3 amino acids: CASTIGTSGSHEQFF. In nucleotides, the CDR3 is TGTGCCAGCACCATCGGGACTAGCGGGAGTCATGAGCAGTTCTTC.

This clonotype was picked up a small number of times. The chain employs TRBV7-8 and TRBJ2-6; 8 bases are shared with TRBD1. V was clipped by 4 bases and J by 0 bases; unmatched bases: 5. Germline CDR1 SGHVS, CDR2 FQNEAQ. The CDR3 has 17 amino acids. The DNA for the CDR3 is TGTGCCAGCAGCTCGGGACAGGTGAACTCTGGGGCCAACGTCCTGACTTTC. As protein: CASSSGQVNSGANVLTF.

The chain couples TRBV9 to TRBJ1-2; 7 bases are shared with TRBD1. CDR1 is SGDLS, CDR2 YYNGEE, per germline. This CDR3 has 15 residues. J lost 5 bases, V lost 0 bases, and 7 bases had no gene match. The CDR3 DNA follows: TGTGCCAGCAGCGTAGGGGGGACAGTCTATTATGGCTACACCTTC. Translation gives CASSVGGTVYYGYTF.